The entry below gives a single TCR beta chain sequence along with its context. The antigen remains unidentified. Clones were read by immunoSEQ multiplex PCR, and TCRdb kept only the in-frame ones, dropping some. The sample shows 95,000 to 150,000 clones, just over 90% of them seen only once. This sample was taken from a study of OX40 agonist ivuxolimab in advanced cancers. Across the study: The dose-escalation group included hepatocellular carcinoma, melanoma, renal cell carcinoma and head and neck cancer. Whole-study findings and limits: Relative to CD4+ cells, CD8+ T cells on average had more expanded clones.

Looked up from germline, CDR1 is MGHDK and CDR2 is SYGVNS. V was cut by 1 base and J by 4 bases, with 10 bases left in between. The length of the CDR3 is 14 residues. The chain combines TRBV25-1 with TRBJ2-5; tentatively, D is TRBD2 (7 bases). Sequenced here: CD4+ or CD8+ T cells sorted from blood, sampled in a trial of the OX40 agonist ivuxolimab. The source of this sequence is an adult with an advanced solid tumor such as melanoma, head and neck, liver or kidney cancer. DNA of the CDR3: TGTGCCAGCAGTGAATCGGGGGGCGGAGAGACCCAGTACTTC. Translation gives CASSESGGGETQYF. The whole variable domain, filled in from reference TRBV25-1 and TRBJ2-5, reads EADIYQTPRYLVIGTGKKITLECSQTMGHDKMYWYQQDPGMELHLIHYSYGVNSTEKGDLSSESTVSRIRTEHFPLTLESARPSHTSQYLCASSESGGGETQYFGPGTRLLVL.